This entry describes one T cell receptor beta chain. TCRdb's copy holds only in-frame clones and misses some; the assay was immunoSEQ multiplex PCR. This sample has 100,000 to 150,000 clones, with about 80% found just once. This specimen comes from a study of blood T cell repertoires in COVID-19. The V end lost 2 bases, the J end lost 6 bases, and 10 bases lay between the germline ends. The CDR3 has 13 residues. Germline V gene data show CDR1 as SGHRS and CDR2 as YFSETQ. The V call is TRBV5-1, the J call TRBJ2-3; D not certain. This TCR derives from a woman in her forties or fifties with acute or convalescent COVID-19. The sequenced sample consisted of peripheral blood. CDR3 in amino acids: CASSLASADTQYF. In nucleotides, the CDR3 is TGCGCCAGCAGCTTAGCTTCCGCCGATACGCAGTATTTT.